This is a list of T cell receptor beta chains from one sample in a study of T cell repertoires in cytomegalovirus infection. TCRdb fed the reads into MiXCR, producing one record per CDR3 protein. The sample has more than 650,000 distinct CDR3 sequences; 35% are singletons. The sequencing sample was made of PBMCs. The receptors stem from a human donor in good health (CMV status not recorded). Some clones in this sample may be carry-over from other donors' samples. The CDR3 runs from the conserved cysteine through the conserved F or W. Each record gives: CDR3 length, clone size, J gene, D gene, V gene, CDR3 protein, CDR3 DNA. D genes are given only for firm matches. Where a row states a size, it is once, few, many or the class of an expanded clone; other rows omit it.

CDR3 length: 14; clone size: -; J gene: TRBJ2-1; D gene: -; V gene: TRBV6-2/TRBV6-3; CDR3 protein: CASSRDGLSYEQFF; CDR3 DNA: TGTGCCAGCAGCCGGGACGGCCTTAGCTATGAGCAGTTCTTC
CDR3 length: 12; clone size: -; J gene: TRBJ1-1; D gene: -; V gene: TRBV12-5; CDR3 protein: CASGFGRTEAFF; CDR3 DNA: TGTGCTAGTGGTTTTGGCAGAACCGAAGCTTTCTTT
CDR3 length: 17; clone size: -; J gene: TRBJ2-2; D gene: TRBD1; V gene: TRBV10-3; CDR3 protein: CAISEPMTGLFPGELFF; CDR3 DNA: TGTGCCATCAGTGAGCCGATGACAGGGTTATTTCCCGGGGAGCTGTTTTTT
CDR3 length: 15; clone size: many; J gene: TRBJ2-5; D gene: TRBD1; V gene: TRBV12-3/TRBV12-4; CDR3 protein: CASSSTGVRQETQYF; CDR3 DNA: TGTGCCAGCAGTTCCACAGGGGTGAGGCAAGAGACCCAGTACTTC
CDR3 length: 14; clone size: many; J gene: TRBJ1-1; D gene: -; V gene: TRBV7-9; CDR3 protein: CASSYRGRPTEAFF; CDR3 DNA: TGTGCCAGCAGCTACCGGGGGCGGCCCACTGAAGCTTTCTTT
CDR3 length: 15; clone size: -; J gene: TRBJ2-2; D gene: -; V gene: TRBV12-3/TRBV12-4; CDR3 protein: CASTPGARRTGELFF; CDR3 DNA: TGTGCCAGCACCCCTGGGGCTAGACGCACCGGGGAGCTGTTTTTT
CDR3 length: 14; clone size: few; J gene: TRBJ1-6; D gene: -; V gene: TRBV20-1; CDR3 protein: CSARTGVYNSPLHF; CDR3 DNA: TGCAGTGCTAGGACAGGAGTTTATAATTCACCCCTCCACTTT
CDR3 length: 17; clone size: -; J gene: TRBJ2-1; D gene: -; V gene: TRBV6-4; CDR3 protein: CASSDSPLPTFPNEQFF; CDR3 DNA: TGTGCCAGCAGTGACTCCCCATTGCCTACATTCCCCAATGAGCAGTTCTTC
CDR3 length: 14; clone size: -; J gene: TRBJ2-3; D gene: TRBD2; V gene: TRBV27; CDR3 protein: CASTGGGRTDTQYF; CDR3 DNA: TGTGCCAGCACCGGGGGGGGAAGAACAGATACGCAGTATTTT
CDR3 length: 15; clone size: once; J gene: TRBJ1-6; D gene: -; V gene: TRBV27; CDR3 protein: CASSLGGLTNSPLHF; CDR3 DNA: TGTGCCAGCAGTTTGGGGGGACTGACCAATTCACCCCTCCACTTT
CDR3 length: 15; clone size: few; J gene: TRBJ1-1; D gene: -; V gene: TRBV10-3; CDR3 protein: CAISGIRAGTGGAFF; CDR3 DNA: TGTGCCATCAGTGGGATCCGGGCAGGGACGGGGGGAGCTTTCTTT
CDR3 length: 15; clone size: few; J gene: TRBJ2-3; D gene: TRBD1; V gene: TRBV7-2; CDR3 protein: CASRYRDRITDTQYF; CDR3 DNA: TGTGCCAGCAGATACCGGGACAGGATAACAGATACGCAGTATTTT
CDR3 length: 16; clone size: -; J gene: TRBJ2-7; D gene: TRBD1; V gene: TRBV12-3/TRBV12-4; CDR3 protein: CASSSPRTGGRYEQYF; CDR3 DNA: TGTGCCAGCAGCTCACCCCGGACAGGGGGCCGATACGAGCAGTACTTC
CDR3 length: 13; clone size: -; J gene: TRBJ1-1; D gene: -; V gene: TRBV5-1; CDR3 protein: CASSPLMGLEAFF; CDR3 DNA: TGCGCCAGCAGCCCCTTGATGGGGCTTGAAGCTTTCTTT
CDR3 length: 16; clone size: few; J gene: TRBJ2-5; D gene: TRBD2; V gene: TRBV19; CDR3 protein: CASSIGTSGRAETQYF; CDR3 DNA: TGTGCCAGTAGTATCGGGACTAGCGGGAGAGCGGAGACCCAGTACTTC
CDR3 length: 14; clone size: once; J gene: TRBJ2-3; D gene: TRBD2; V gene: TRBV3-1; CDR3 protein: CASSQWEGPDTQYF; CDR3 DNA: TGTGCCAGCAGCCAATGGGAGGGGCCAGATACGCAGTATTTT
CDR3 length: 14; clone size: -; J gene: TRBJ1-1; D gene: -; V gene: TRBV12-3/TRBV12-4; CDR3 protein: CASSLTLERTEAFF; CDR3 DNA: TGTGCCAGCAGTTTGACTCTAGAGAGGACTGAAGCTTTCTTT
CDR3 length: 16; clone size: many; J gene: TRBJ2-6; D gene: -; V gene: TRBV7-8; CDR3 protein: CASSPRGRSGANVLTF; CDR3 DNA: TGTGCCAGCAGCCCGAGGGGCCGCTCTGGGGCCAACGTCCTGACTTTC
CDR3 length: 13; clone size: -; J gene: TRBJ1-5; D gene: TRBD1; V gene: TRBV7-3; CDR3 protein: CASSLDRKGPQHF; CDR3 DNA: TGTGCCAGCAGCTTGGACAGGAAGGGGCCCCAGCATTTT
CDR3 length: 17; clone size: -; J gene: TRBJ2-1; D gene: TRBD2; V gene: TRBV11-2; CDR3 protein: CASRIYPGLAGNNEQFF; CDR3 DNA: TGTGCCAGCAGGATCTACCCGGGACTAGCGGGGAACAATGAGCAGTTCTTC
CDR3 length: 14; clone size: once; J gene: TRBJ2-7; D gene: -; V gene: TRBV6-2/TRBV6-3; CDR3 protein: CASSYSGISYEQYF; CDR3 DNA: TGTGCCAGCAGTTACTCAGGAATCTCCTACGAGCAGTACTTC
CDR3 length: 18; clone size: few; J gene: TRBJ2-3; D gene: TRBD2; V gene: TRBV5-5; CDR3 protein: CASSLVGSGGASTDTQYF; CDR3 DNA: TGTGCCAGCAGCTTGGTTGGTAGCGGGGGGGCTAGCACAGATACGCAGTATTTT
CDR3 length: 14; clone size: -; J gene: TRBJ2-1; D gene: TRBD2; V gene: TRBV7-9; CDR3 protein: CASSIASGYNEQFF; CDR3 DNA: TGTGCCAGCAGTATCGCTAGCGGGTACAATGAGCAGTTCTTC
CDR3 length: 15; clone size: -; J gene: TRBJ1-1; D gene: TRBD1; V gene: TRBV20-1; CDR3 protein: CSARDYRDRSPEAFF; CDR3 DNA: TGCAGTGCTAGAGATTATAGGGACAGGTCCCCTGAAGCTTTCTTT
CDR3 length: 16; clone size: -; J gene: TRBJ2-7; D gene: -; V gene: TRBV3-1; CDR3 protein: CASSRNTGRSSYEQYF; CDR3 DNA: TGTGCCAGCAGCCGAAATACGGGACGATCCTCCTACGAGCAGTACTTC
CDR3 length: 12; clone size: once; J gene: TRBJ2-7; D gene: TRBD1; V gene: TRBV6-6; CDR3 protein: CATGDRGYEQYF; CDR3 DNA: TGTGCCACCGGGGACAGGGGATACGAGCAGTACTTC
CDR3 length: 18; clone size: -; J gene: TRBJ1-6; D gene: -; V gene: TRBV6-1; CDR3 protein: CANGLRGRNCWVNSPLHF; CDR3 DNA: TGTGCCAACGGACTCCGGGGCAGGAATTGTTGGGTTAATTCACCCCTCCACTTT
CDR3 length: 15; clone size: few; J gene: TRBJ2-3; D gene: -; V gene: TRBV5-1; CDR3 protein: CASSPRQLGTDTQYF; CDR3 DNA: TGCGCCAGCAGCCCTAGGCAGTTGGGGACAGATACGCAGTATTTT
CDR3 length: 15; clone size: -; J gene: TRBJ2-7; D gene: -; V gene: TRBV10-3; CDR3 protein: CAISAFRQSSYEQYF; CDR3 DNA: TGTGCCATCAGTGCCTTTCGACAGAGCTCCTACGAGCAGTACTTC
CDR3 length: 15; clone size: many; J gene: TRBJ1-2; D gene: -; V gene: TRBV7-2; CDR3 protein: CASSPRGGMSDGYTF; CDR3 DNA: TGTGCCAGCAGCCCTCGCGGGGGGATGTCGGATGGCTACACCTTC
CDR3 length: 15; clone size: -; J gene: TRBJ2-1; D gene: TRBD2; V gene: TRBV7-9; CDR3 protein: CASSPAGAVYNEQFF; CDR3 DNA: TGTGCCAGCAGCCCCGCGGGAGCGGTCTACAATGAGCAGTTCTTC
CDR3 length: 16; clone size: -; J gene: TRBJ1-5; D gene: -; V gene: TRBV12-3/TRBV12-4; CDR3 protein: CASSPWDAGGDQTQHF; CDR3 DNA: TGTGCCAGCAGTCCCTGGGACGCCGGGGGGGATCAGACCCAGCATTTT
CDR3 length: 15; clone size: few; J gene: TRBJ2-4; D gene: -; V gene: TRBV15; CDR3 protein: CATSRDRGAGSIQYF; CDR3 DNA: TGTGCCACCAGCAGGGACCGGGGGGCAGGATCCATTCAGTACTTC
CDR3 length: 12; clone size: few; J gene: TRBJ1-4; D gene: -; V gene: TRBV7-2; CDR3 protein: CASSFLYEKLFF; CDR3 DNA: TGTGCCAGCAGCTTTCTATATGAAAAACTGTTTTTT
CDR3 length: 15; clone size: -; J gene: TRBJ2-1; D gene: TRBD2; V gene: TRBV24-1; CDR3 protein: CATSDFGTSAHEQFF; CDR3 DNA: TGTGCCACCAGTGATTTTGGGACTAGCGCCCATGAGCAGTTCTTC
CDR3 length: 14; clone size: -; J gene: TRBJ2-5; D gene: -; V gene: TRBV28; CDR3 protein: CATSGTGSGETQYF; CDR3 DNA: TGTGCCACCAGTGGGACGGGATCGGGGGAGACCCAGTACTTC
CDR3 length: 14; clone size: few; J gene: TRBJ1-4; D gene: -; V gene: TRBV4-1; CDR3 protein: CASSSLASGEKLFF; CDR3 DNA: TGCGCCAGCAGCAGCTTGGCGTCAGGTGAAAAACTGTTTTTT
CDR3 length: 14; clone size: few; J gene: TRBJ1-2; D gene: TRBD1; V gene: TRBV28; CDR3 protein: CASRGGGSQSGYTF; CDR3 DNA: TGTGCCAGTCGAGGAGGGGGCAGTCAGTCAGGCTACACCTTC
CDR3 length: 15; clone size: -; J gene: TRBJ2-2; D gene: TRBD2; V gene: TRBV20-1; CDR3 protein: CSAPLAGEYTGELFF; CDR3 DNA: TGCAGTGCCCCACTAGCGGGGGAATACACCGGGGAGCTGTTTTTT
CDR3 length: 13; clone size: few; J gene: TRBJ2-3; D gene: -; V gene: TRBV10-3; CDR3 protein: CAIGGTSTDTQYF; CDR3 DNA: TGTGCCATCGGGGGGACAAGCACAGATACGCAGTATTTT
CDR3 length: 15; clone size: few; J gene: TRBJ2-1; D gene: TRBD2; V gene: TRBV19; CDR3 protein: CASKGSGNSYNEQFF; CDR3 DNA: TGTGCCAGTAAAGGTAGCGGGAACTCCTACAATGAGCAGTTCTTC
CDR3 length: 14; clone size: few; J gene: TRBJ2-4; D gene: -; V gene: TRBV7-6; CDR3 protein: CASSSPRGKNIQYF; CDR3 DNA: TGTGCCAGCAGCTCCCCCAGGGGCAAAAACATTCAGTACTTC
CDR3 length: 14; clone size: few; J gene: TRBJ1-1; D gene: -; V gene: TRBV7-2; CDR3 protein: CASSLATRNTEAFF; CDR3 DNA: TGTGCCAGCAGCTTAGCCACCCGGAACACTGAAGCTTTCTTT
CDR3 length: 14; clone size: -; J gene: TRBJ1-2; D gene: -; V gene: TRBV4-1; CDR3 protein: CASSQEGSGYGYTF; CDR3 DNA: TGCGCCAGCAGCCAAGAGGGGTCAGGCTATGGCTACACCTTC
CDR3 length: 13; clone size: few; J gene: TRBJ2-5; D gene: -; V gene: TRBV27; CDR3 protein: CASSSRRGETQYF; CDR3 DNA: TGTGCCAGCAGTTCCCGCAGGGGAGAGACCCAGTACTTC
CDR3 length: 13; clone size: -; J gene: TRBJ2-3; D gene: TRBD2; V gene: TRBV7-9; CDR3 protein: CANSGGPTDTQYF; CDR3 DNA: TGTGCCAACAGCGGGGGACCCACAGATACGCAGTATTTT
CDR3 length: 16; clone size: -; J gene: TRBJ2-1; D gene: -; V gene: TRBV20-1; CDR3 protein: CSAGRALSRSYNEQFF; CDR3 DNA: TGCAGTGCTGGCCGGGCGCTTTCGAGGTCCTACAATGAGCAGTTCTTC
CDR3 length: 13; clone size: -; J gene: TRBJ2-3; D gene: -; V gene: TRBV9; CDR3 protein: CASSGTAPDTQYF; CDR3 DNA: TGTGCCAGCAGCGGGACTGCCCCGGATACGCAGTATTTT
CDR3 length: 14; clone size: few; J gene: TRBJ2-7; D gene: TRBD1; V gene: TRBV11-2; CDR3 protein: CASSLGTGRYEQYF; CDR3 DNA: TGTGCCAGCAGCTTAGGGACAGGTCGATACGAGCAGTACTTC
CDR3 length: 14; clone size: few; J gene: TRBJ1-1; D gene: TRBD1; V gene: TRBV20-1; CDR3 protein: CSAKPARGAVEAFF; CDR3 DNA: TGCAGTGCCAAGCCAGCCAGGGGGGCTGTTGAAGCTTTCTTT
CDR3 length: 14; clone size: once; J gene: TRBJ2-7; D gene: -; V gene: TRBV6-2/TRBV6-3; CDR3 protein: CASSLRQAGYEQYF; CDR3 DNA: TGTGCCAGCAGCCTACGACAGGCCGGCTACGAGCAGTACTTC
CDR3 length: 14; clone size: -; J gene: TRBJ1-1; D gene: -; V gene: TRBV5-1; CDR3 protein: CASSFDGLNTEAFF; CDR3 DNA: TGCGCCAGCAGCTTTGACGGCTTGAACACTGAAGCTTTCTTT
CDR3 length: 15; clone size: -; J gene: TRBJ2-1; D gene: -; V gene: TRBV28; CDR3 protein: CASSNGGRVEGEQFF; CDR3 DNA: TGTGCCAGCAGCAATGGGGGCAGGGTCGAGGGTGAGCAGTTCTTC
CDR3 length: 15; clone size: few; J gene: TRBJ2-6; D gene: -; V gene: TRBV7-8; CDR3 protein: CASSLGGPGANVLTF; CDR3 DNA: TGTGCCAGCAGCTTAGGAGGCCCTGGGGCCAACGTCCTGACTTTC
CDR3 length: 15; clone size: once; J gene: TRBJ2-5; D gene: TRBD1; V gene: TRBV2; CDR3 protein: CASTPGTGWMETQYF; CDR3 DNA: TGTGCCAGCACCCCCGGGACAGGGTGGATGGAGACCCAGTACTTC
CDR3 length: 13; clone size: -; J gene: TRBJ1-1; D gene: -; V gene: TRBV7-6; CDR3 protein: CASSLDSVTEAFF; CDR3 DNA: TGTGCCAGCAGCTTAGATAGCGTCACTGAAGCTTTCTTT
CDR3 length: 15; clone size: -; J gene: TRBJ2-3; D gene: TRBD2; V gene: TRBV28; CDR3 protein: CASNFQRGVGDTQYF; CDR3 DNA: TGTGCCAGCAATTTCCAGCGGGGGGTCGGAGATACGCAGTATTTT